The 13 T cell receptor beta chains below come from one sample, sequenced in a study of T cell repertoires in cytomegalovirus infection. TCRdb ran MiXCR on the reads and lists one entry per CDR3 protein. The repertoire has 200,000 to 300,000 distinct CDR3 sequences, around 8.7% of them found once; the top ten carry around 15%. The specimen was PBMCs. Every receptor here comes from a human donor in good health (CMV status not recorded). Some clones in this sample may be carry-over from other donors' samples.

This clonotype was found many times. The rearrangement joins TRBV7-2 to TRBJ1-5, with unresolved D. The CDR3 is 15 residues long. V was pared by 2 bases and J by 4 bases, with 12 bases between. Germline-derived CDR1 and CDR2 are SGHTA and FQGNSA. The CDR3 coding sequence is TGTGCCAGCAGCTTATCCTCGGCCGGGAATCAGCCCCAGCATTTT. Amino acids: CASSLSSAGNQPQHF.

The chain couples TRBV7-2 to TRBJ2-2; maybe TRBD2 (5 bases). CDR3 length: 16 amino acids. Trimming stripped 5 bases from V and 7 bases from J, with 20 bases between. CDR1 and CDR2 (germline): SGHTA, FQGNSA. CDR3 bases: TGTGCCAGCAGCCGAAACGTCGGGGTAAATGGCGGGGAGCTGTTTTTT. Translation: CASSRNVGVNGGELFF.

The rearrangement links TRBV5-8 to TRBJ1-6; the D is unclear. V lost 1 base, J lost 3 bases, and 5 bases lay in between. The CDR3 spans 14 residues. In germline, CDR1 is SGHTS, CDR2 YDEGEE. The CDR3 coding sequence is TGTGCCAGCAGCTTGCTTCTCTATAATTCACCCCTCCACTTT. This sequence encodes CASSLLLYNSPLHF.

This clonotype has a count of ten or more. This chain connects TRBV2 to TRBJ1-5; tentatively, D is TRBD1 (6 bases). Germline V CDR1 and CDR2: SNHLY, FYNNEI. The CDR3 has 16 amino acids. The V and J ends lost 3 bases and 2 bases respectively, with 14 bases between them. CDR3: CASSERGLGGNQPQHF. The DNA of the CDR3 is TGTGCCAGCAGTGAGAGGGGGTTAGGAGGCAATCAGCCCCAGCATTTT. Combining the CDR3 with reference TRBV2 and TRBJ1-5 gives the whole variable domain EPEVTQTPSHQVTQMGQEVILRCVPISNHLYFYWYRQILGQKVEFLVSFYNNEISEKSEIFDDQFSVERPDGSNFTLKIRSTKLEDSAMYFCASSERGLGGNQPQHFGDGTRLSIL.

This clonotype occurred many times. The genes are TRBV7-9 and TRBJ1-1; 7 bases are a match to TRBD1. Germline CDR1 reads SEHNR; CDR2 reads FQNEAQ (reference sequence). V lost 6 bases, J lost 1 base, and 8 bases stayed unmatched. The CDR3 length is 15 residues. The CDR3 region is CASSFNRGGNTEAFF. CDR3 coding DNA: TGTGCCAGCAGTTTCAACAGGGGAGGGAACACTGAAGCTTTCTTT.

The table lists this clonotype with many counts. The rearrangement uses TRBV7-2 and TRBJ2-1; D is ambiguous. The CDR3 totals 14 residues. Trimming removed 5 bases from V and 1 base from J, with 9 bases in between. The germline V gene has CDR1 SGHTA and CDR2 FQGNSA. The CDR3 bases are TGTGCCAGCAGCCCGAGTTTATCCTACAATGAGCAGTTCTTC. It encodes CASSPSLSYNEQFF.

This clonotype has ten or more counts. This chain uses TRBV6-2 or TRBV6-3 with TRBJ1-1, with 7 bases identical to TRBD1. Germline lookup yields CDR1 MNHEY and CDR2 SVGEGT. CDR3 length: 15 amino acids. The trim removed 10 bases at V and 1 base at J, leaving 12 bases unmatched. The CDR3 reads CATLHPGQKNTEAFF. CDR3 sequence (DNA): TGTGCCACCCTCCACCCGGGACAGAAGAACACTGAAGCTTTCTTT.

This clonotype appeared a few times. The chain joins TRBV6-1 to TRBJ2-7, with no clear D. Trimming removed 4 bases at V and 7 bases at J, with 11 bases between. The CDR3 covers 12 residues. Germline lookup yields CDR1 MNHNS and CDR2 SASEGT. The CDR3: CASSGASWEQYF. CDR3 nucleotide sequence: TGTGCCAGCAGTGGCGCTTCCTGGGAGCAGTACTTC.

In its sample, this clonotype was seen many times. The chain links TRBV6-2 or TRBV6-3 to TRBJ1-1; possibly TRBD1 for D (5 bases). The CDR3 has 14 amino acids. V was shortened by 2 bases and J by 0 bases, with 7 bases between the two germline ends. Germline loops: CDR1 MNHEY, CDR2 SVGEGT. The DNA for the CDR3 is TGTGCCAGCAGTTACCGGGGGATGAACACTGAAGCTTTCTTT. This translates into CASSYRGMNTEAFF.

J is TRBJ2-1 and V is TRBV3-1; maybe TRBD2 (6 bases). This CDR3 region has 15 residues. The germline gives CDR1 LGHDT, CDR2 YNNKEL (reference sequence). V was shortened by 4 bases and J by 7 bases, with 17 bases between the two germline ends. CDR3 sequence (DNA): TGTGCCAGCAGCCGCATTAGCGGTCCGGGGAATGAGCAGTTCTTC. It encodes CASSRISGPGNEQFF.

This clonotype was counted many times. The CDR3 region has the DNA TGCGCCAGCAGCCGCCTTGGAGATACGCAGTATTTT. Translation: CASSRLGDTQYF. The chain recombines TRBV5-1 with TRBJ2-3, with D unclear. There are 12 residues in the CDR3. From germline, CDR1 is SGHRS and CDR2 YFSETQ. Trimming took off 4 bases at V and 5 bases at J, with 8 bases between the two ends.

In its sample, this clonotype was seen many times. The chain recombines TRBV7-8 with TRBJ1-5, with 7 positions matching TRBD1. Germline CDR1 SGHVS, CDR2 FQNEAQ. The CDR3 contains 18 residues. With V trimmed by 5 bases and J by 7 bases, 20 bases remained unmatched. For the CDR3, the DNA is TGTGCCAGCAGCCCCTCAGCCCTGAGGAGGGGGCCAGAGCAGCCCCAGCATTTT. Its translation is CASSPSALRRGPEQPQHF.

This clonotype was picked up a small number of times. The chain links TRBV20-1 to TRBJ2-7, with D perhaps matching TRBD1 (5 bases). The CDR3 totals 15 residues. Trimming removed 0 bases at V and 3 bases at J, with 15 bases between. Germline loops: CDR1 DFQATT, CDR2 SNEGSKA (reference sequence). The CDR3 bases are TGCAGTGCTAGAGATGGAAGGGGTAGGGGCTACGAGCAGTACTTC. It codes for CSARDGRGRGYEQYF.